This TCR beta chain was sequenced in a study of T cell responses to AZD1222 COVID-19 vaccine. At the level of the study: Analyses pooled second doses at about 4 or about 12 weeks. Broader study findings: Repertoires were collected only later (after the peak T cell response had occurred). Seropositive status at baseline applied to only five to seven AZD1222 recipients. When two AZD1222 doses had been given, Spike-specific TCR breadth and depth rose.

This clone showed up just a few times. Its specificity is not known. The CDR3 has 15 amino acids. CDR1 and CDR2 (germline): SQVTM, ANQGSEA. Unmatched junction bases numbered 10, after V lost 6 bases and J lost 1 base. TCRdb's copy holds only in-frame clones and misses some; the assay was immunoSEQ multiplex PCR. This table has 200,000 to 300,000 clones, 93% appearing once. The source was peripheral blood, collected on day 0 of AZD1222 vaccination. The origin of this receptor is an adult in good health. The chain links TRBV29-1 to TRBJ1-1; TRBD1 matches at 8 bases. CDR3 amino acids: CSVSQGAAENTEAFF. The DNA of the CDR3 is TGCAGCGTGAGCCAGGGGGCGGCGGAGAACACTGAAGCTTTCTTT.